Below are 17 T cell receptor beta chains sequenced from a single sample in a study of blood T cell repertoires in COVID-19. Only in-frame clones appear in the TCRdb table, and some are missing; sequencing was by immunoSEQ multiplex PCR. Of about 230,000 clones listed, roughly 84% were seen once; the top ten hold 15% to 20%. The sequenced sample consisted of peripheral blood. The receptors originated from a woman aged 80 or older with active or convalescent COVID-19.

This clone was detected only once. The chain is built from TRBV6-5 and TRBJ2-7; 8 bases are shared with TRBD2. J gave up 3 bases and V 5 bases, and 9 bases lay outside the gene matches. This CDR3 comprises 15 residues. In germline, CDR1 is MNHEY, CDR2 SVGAGI. The CDR3 is CASSPRASGFYEQYF. CDR3 sequence (DNA): TGTGCCAGCAGTCCCCGGGCTAGCGGGTTCTACGAGCAGTACTTC.

This clone appeared a few times. This chain links TRBV24-1 with TRBJ2-3; D not certain. The CDR3 consists of 11 residues. Germline lookup yields CDR1 KGHDR and CDR2 SFDVKD. Trimming left V 4 bases short and J 5 bases short, with 3 bases between. CDR3 amino acids: CATSERDTQYF. CDR3 nucleotide sequence: TGTGCCACCAGTGAGAGAGATACGCAGTATTTT.

The V and J genes are TRBV7-2 and TRBJ1-4; D is uncertain. V was clipped by 5 bases and J by 2 bases, with 12 bases between them. The CDR3 loop spans 15 amino acids. Germline CDR1 reads SGHTA; CDR2 reads FQGNSA. CDR3 nucleotides: TGTGCCAGCAGCCCGTGGTACGGGACTAATGAAAAACTGTTTTTT. Translating gives CASSPWYGTNEKLFF.

The chain combines TRBV5-8 with TRBJ1-3; TRBD1 matches at 9 bases. This CDR3 spans 15 amino acids. Trimming at V came to 3 bases and at J to 3 bases, leaving 4 bases not matched to a gene. CDR1 and CDR2 (germline): SGHTS, YDEGEE. For the CDR3, the DNA is TGTGCCAGCAGCTCAGGGACAGGGATTGGAAACACCATATATTTT. Protein sequence: CASSSGTGIGNTIYF.

The rearrangement uses TRBV28 and TRBJ1-2; TRBD1 matches at 7 bases. CDR3 length equals 15 residues. V gave up 5 bases and J gave up 5 bases; unmatched junction bases: 11. CDR1 and CDR2 from the germline V gene are MDHEN and SYDVKM. The CDR3, as DNA: TGTGCCAGCAGTCCTCCCGGGACAGCCCAATATGGCTACACCTTC. This gives the protein CASSPPGTAQYGYTF.

The chain carries TRBV7-9 and TRBJ2-7; D may be TRBD1 (5 bases). V was pared by 5 bases and J by 2 bases, with 16 bases between. CDR3 length: 15 residues. Germline V gives CDR1 SEHNR, CDR2 FQNEAQ (reference sequence). The CDR3 DNA reads TGTGCCAGCAGCGGGGCCGGCGCCCCGACCTACGAGCAGTACTTC. Translated: CASSGAGAPTYEQYF.

The chain is built from TRBV4-3 and TRBJ1-4, with 7 positions matching TRBD1. Germline V gene data show CDR1 as LGHNA and CDR2 as YSLEER. V was pared by 1 base and J by 2 bases, with 22 bases of the junction left unmatched. This CDR3 region has 22 residues. The CDR3 sequence: CASSQVLVVSGQRATTNEKLFF. The DNA of the CDR3 is TGCGCCAGCAGCCAAGTTTTAGTGGTTTCGGGACAGAGGGCTACCACTAATGAAAAACTGTTTTTT.

The V and J genes are TRBV2 and TRBJ2-5; TRBD2 aligns across 8 bases. This CDR3 comprises 13 residues. The V and J ends lost 7 bases and 4 bases, in that order; junction bases with no gene match: 5. The germline V gene has CDR1 SNHLY and CDR2 FYNNEI. The CDR3 protein is CASKGTRGETQYF. The CDR3 DNA sequence: TGTGCCAGCAAGGGGACTAGGGGAGAGACCCAGTACTTC.

This sequence joins TRBV5-1 and TRBJ2-7; D unclear. Germline CDR1 SGHRS, CDR2 YFSETQ. Trimming removed 8 bases from V and 4 bases from J, with 4 bases in between. The CDR3 is 9 residues long. The CDR3 sequence: CARSYEQYF. The CDR3 DNA is TGCGCCAGGTCATACGAGCAGTACTTC.

The chain is built from TRBV5-1 and TRBJ1-1, with D unclear. The CDR3 is 14 residues long. CDR1 and CDR2 from the germline V gene are SGHRS and YFSETQ. Trimming pared 0 bases from V and 3 bases from J, leaving 9 bases between. The CDR3 sequence: CASSLGSTDTEAFF. In DNA form, the CDR3 reads TGCGCCAGCAGCTTGGGTAGTACGGACACTGAAGCTTTCTTT.

The V and J genes are TRBV7-2 and TRBJ2-3, with 7 nucleotides matching TRBD2. This CDR3 comprises 16 residues. V was clipped by 0 bases and J by 4 bases; unmatched bases: 7. In germline, CDR1 is SGHTA, CDR2 FQGNSA. The CDR3 DNA follows: TGTGCCAGCAGCTTAGCTAGGACTAGTCGTCCAGATACGCAGTATTTT. Translated: CASSLARTSRPDTQYF.

The chain combines TRBV6-6 with TRBJ1-2; tentatively, D is TRBD1 (5 bases). This CDR3 spans 16 amino acids. The V gene lost 0 bases and the J gene lost 6 bases, with 17 bases spanning the gap. Germline lookup yields CDR1 MNHNY and CDR2 SVGAGI (reference sequence). CDR3 sequence (DNA): TGTGCCAGCAGTTACTCGATAGGGCAGGGTTGGGATGGCTACACCTTC. Translated, it gives CASSYSIGQGWDGYTF.

This chain uses TRBV6-6 with TRBJ2-1; 14 bases are shared with TRBD2. The V segment lost 5 bases and the J segment 7 bases; nucleotides outside the gene matches: 7. This CDR3 has 16 residues. CDR1 is MNHNY and CDR2 is SVGAGI in the germline V gene (reference sequence). CDR3 loop: CASSKLGLAGANEQFF. The CDR3 nucleotides read TGTGCCAGCAGTAAATTGGGACTAGCGGGAGCGAATGAGCAGTTCTTC.

The chain joins TRBV15 to TRBJ2-2; 9 bases are a match to TRBD2. V dropped 0 bases and J dropped 3; count of bases not matched to a gene: 5. In germline, CDR1 is LNHNV, CDR2 YYDKDF (reference sequence). The CDR3 extends over 17 amino acids. Here the CDR3 DNA reads TGTGCCACCAGCAGAGACGGCGGGGGGGCCCACACCGGGGAGCTGTTTTTT. This sequence encodes CATSRDGGGAHTGELFF.

This clone was observed a handful of times. This chain links TRBV5-4 with TRBJ2-3, with D possibly being TRBD2 (5 bases). Germline CDR1 and CDR2: SGHNT and YYREEE (reference sequence). V lost 5 bases, J lost 0 bases, and 16 bases lay in between. The CDR3 length is 16 residues. CDR3 nucleotides: TGTGCCAGCAGGTCCCAGAAAGAGGGAAGCACAGATACGCAGTATTTT. Its protein product is CASRSQKEGSTDTQYF.

Only one count was recorded for this clone. The rearrangement uses TRBV23-1 and TRBJ2-5; D may be TRBD2 (5 bases). TRBV23-1 is noted as an ORF with a role that remains uncertain. Trimming took off 1 base at V and 2 bases at J, with 14 bases between the two ends. This CDR3 contains 16 residues. CDR3 in amino acids: CASSQCRGSLQETQYF. In DNA form, the CDR3 reads TGCGCCAGCAGTCAATGTCGGGGAAGCCTACAAGAGACCCAGTACTTC.

The V and J genes are TRBV5-4 and TRBJ2-1; D call uncertain. The germline gives CDR1 SGHNT, CDR2 YYREEE (reference sequence). V dropped 2 bases and J dropped 10 bases, with 10 bases sitting between them. The CDR3 sequence is 12 residues long. The DNA for the CDR3 is TGTGCCAGCAGCTTACGACTCGCGGAGCAGTTCTTC. It is translated as CASSLRLAEQFF.